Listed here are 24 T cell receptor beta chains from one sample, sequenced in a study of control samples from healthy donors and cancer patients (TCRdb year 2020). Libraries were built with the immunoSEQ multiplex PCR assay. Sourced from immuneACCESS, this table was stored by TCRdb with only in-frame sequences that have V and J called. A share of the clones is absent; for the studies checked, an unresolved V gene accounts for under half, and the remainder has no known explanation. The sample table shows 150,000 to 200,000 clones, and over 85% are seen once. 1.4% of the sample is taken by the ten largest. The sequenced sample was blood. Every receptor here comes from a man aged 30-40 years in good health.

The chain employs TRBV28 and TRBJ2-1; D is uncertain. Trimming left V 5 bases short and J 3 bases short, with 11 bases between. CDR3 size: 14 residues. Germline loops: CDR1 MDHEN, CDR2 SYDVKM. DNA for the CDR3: TGTGCCAGCAGTCCTCTCGGGTTCTACAATGAGCAGTTCTTC. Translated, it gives CASSPLGFYNEQFF.

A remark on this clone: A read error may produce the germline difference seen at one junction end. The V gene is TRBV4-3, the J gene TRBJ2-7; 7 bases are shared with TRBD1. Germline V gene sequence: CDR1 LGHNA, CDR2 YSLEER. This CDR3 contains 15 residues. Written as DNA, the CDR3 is TGCCCCAGCAGCCAACTCTGGGACAGCCAATACGAGCAGTACTTC. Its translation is CPSSQLWDSQYEQYF.

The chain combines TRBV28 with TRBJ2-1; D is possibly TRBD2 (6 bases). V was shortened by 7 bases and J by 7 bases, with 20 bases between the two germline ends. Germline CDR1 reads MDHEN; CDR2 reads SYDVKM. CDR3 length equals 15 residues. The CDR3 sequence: CASNRGSRSSNEQFF. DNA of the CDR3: TGTGCCAGCAATCGGGGGAGTCGGTCTAGTAATGAGCAGTTCTTC.

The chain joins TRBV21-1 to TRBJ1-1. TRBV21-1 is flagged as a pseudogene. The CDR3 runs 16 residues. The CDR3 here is CASSKSKGIMNTEAFF. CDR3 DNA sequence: TGTGCCAGCAGCAAAAGCAAAGGGATTATGAACACTGAAGCTTTCTTT.

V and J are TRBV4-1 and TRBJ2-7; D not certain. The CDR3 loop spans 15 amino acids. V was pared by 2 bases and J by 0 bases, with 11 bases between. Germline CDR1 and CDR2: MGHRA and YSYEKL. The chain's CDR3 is CASSQIPSSSYEQYF. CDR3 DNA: TGCGCCAGCAGCCAAATACCTTCTAGCTCCTACGAGCAGTACTTC.

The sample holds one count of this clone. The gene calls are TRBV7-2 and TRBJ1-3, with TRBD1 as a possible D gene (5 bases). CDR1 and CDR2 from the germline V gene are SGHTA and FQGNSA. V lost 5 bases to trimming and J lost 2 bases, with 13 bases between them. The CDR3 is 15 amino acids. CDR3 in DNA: TGTGCCAGCAGCCGGGCGGGGGGAACTGGAAACACCATATATTTT. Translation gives CASSRAGGTGNTIYF.

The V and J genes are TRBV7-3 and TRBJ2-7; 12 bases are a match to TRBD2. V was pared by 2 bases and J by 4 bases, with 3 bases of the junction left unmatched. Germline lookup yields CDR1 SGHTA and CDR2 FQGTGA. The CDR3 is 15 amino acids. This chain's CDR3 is CASSLLAGGPYEQYF. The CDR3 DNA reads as TGTGCCAGCAGCTTACTAGCGGGAGGGCCGTACGAGCAGTACTTC.

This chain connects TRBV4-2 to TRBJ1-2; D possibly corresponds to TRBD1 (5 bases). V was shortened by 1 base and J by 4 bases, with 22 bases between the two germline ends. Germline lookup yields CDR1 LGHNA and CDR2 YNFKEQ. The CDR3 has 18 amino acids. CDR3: CASSQASRTWGWSYGYTF. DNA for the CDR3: TGTGCCAGCAGCCAAGCAAGCCGGACCTGGGGCTGGAGCTATGGCTACACCTTC.

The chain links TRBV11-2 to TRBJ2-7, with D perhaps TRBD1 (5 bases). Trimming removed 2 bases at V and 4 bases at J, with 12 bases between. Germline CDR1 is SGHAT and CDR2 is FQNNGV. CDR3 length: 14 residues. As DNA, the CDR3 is TGTGCCAGCAGCTTATCTGACAGCTTATACGAGCAGTACTTC. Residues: CASSLSDSLYEQYF.

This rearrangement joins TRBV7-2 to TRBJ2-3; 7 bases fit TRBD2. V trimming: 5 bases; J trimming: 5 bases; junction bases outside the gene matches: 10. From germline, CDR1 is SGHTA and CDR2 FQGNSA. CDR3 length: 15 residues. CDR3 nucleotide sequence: TGTGCCAGCAGCCCCCCTGTTTCGGGGGGAGATACGCAGTATTTT. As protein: CASSPPVSGGDTQYF.

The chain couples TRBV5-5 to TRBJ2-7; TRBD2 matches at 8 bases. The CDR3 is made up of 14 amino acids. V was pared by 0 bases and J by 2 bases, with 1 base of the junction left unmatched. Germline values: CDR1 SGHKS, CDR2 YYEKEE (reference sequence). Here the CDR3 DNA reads TGTGCCAGCAGCTTGGTTAGCGGGACCTACGAGCAGTACTTC. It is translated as CASSLVSGTYEQYF. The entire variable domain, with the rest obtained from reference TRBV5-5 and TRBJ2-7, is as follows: DAGVTQSPTHLIKTRGQQVTLRCSPISGHKSVSWYQQVLGQGPQFIFQYYEKEERGRGNFPDRFSARQFPNYSSELNVNALLLGDSALYLCASSLVSGTYEQYFGPGTRLTVT.

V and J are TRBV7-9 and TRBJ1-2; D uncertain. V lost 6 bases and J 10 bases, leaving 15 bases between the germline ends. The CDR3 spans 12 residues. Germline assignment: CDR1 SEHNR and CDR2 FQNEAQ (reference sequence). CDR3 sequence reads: CASSREGITYTF. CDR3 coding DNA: TGTGCCAGCAGTCGGGAGGGTATAACCTACACCTTC.

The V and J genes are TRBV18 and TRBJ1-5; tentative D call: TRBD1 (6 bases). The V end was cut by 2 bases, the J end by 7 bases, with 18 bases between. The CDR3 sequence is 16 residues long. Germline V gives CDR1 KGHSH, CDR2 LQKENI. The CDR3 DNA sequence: TGTGCCAGCTCACCATCGGGGCAGGGGCAGGGGCAGCCCCAGCATTTT. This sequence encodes CASSPSGQGQGQPQHF.

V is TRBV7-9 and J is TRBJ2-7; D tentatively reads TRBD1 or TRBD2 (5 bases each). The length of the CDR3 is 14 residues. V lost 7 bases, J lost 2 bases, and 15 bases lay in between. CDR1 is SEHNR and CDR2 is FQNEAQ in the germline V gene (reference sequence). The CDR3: CASTISGRPYEQYF. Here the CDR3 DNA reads TGTGCCAGCACCATATCGGGACGGCCCTACGAGCAGTACTTC. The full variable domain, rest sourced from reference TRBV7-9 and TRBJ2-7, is DTGVSQNPRHKITKRGQNVTFRCDPISEHNRLYWYRQTLGQGPEFLTYFQNEAQLEKSRLLSDRFSAERPKGSFSTLEIQRTEQGDSAMYLCASTISGRPYEQYFGPGTRLTVT.

This chain's CDR3 is CAWSVQGANTEAFF. The DNA of the CDR3 is TGTGCCTGGAGTGTACAGGGCGCGAACACTGAAGCTTTCTTT. V is TRBV30 and J is TRBJ1-1; tentatively, D is TRBD1 (6 bases). The germline gives CDR1 GTSNPN, CDR2 SVGIG (reference sequence). Trimming removed 0 bases at V and 1 base at J, with 9 bases between. The CDR3 consists of 14 residues.

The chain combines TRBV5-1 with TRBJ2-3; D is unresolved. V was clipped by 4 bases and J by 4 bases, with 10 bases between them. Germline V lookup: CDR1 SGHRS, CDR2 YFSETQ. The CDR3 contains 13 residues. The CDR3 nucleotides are TGCGCCAGCAGCCCACCGTCGGCAGATACGCAGTATTTT. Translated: CASSPPSADTQYF.

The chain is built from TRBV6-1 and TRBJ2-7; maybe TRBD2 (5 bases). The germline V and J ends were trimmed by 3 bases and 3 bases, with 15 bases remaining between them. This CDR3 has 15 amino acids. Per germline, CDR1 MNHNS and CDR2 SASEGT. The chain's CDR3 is CASSDASGRDYEQYF. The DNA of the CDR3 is TGTGCCAGCAGTGACGCCTCCGGCCGGGACTACGAGCAGTACTTC.

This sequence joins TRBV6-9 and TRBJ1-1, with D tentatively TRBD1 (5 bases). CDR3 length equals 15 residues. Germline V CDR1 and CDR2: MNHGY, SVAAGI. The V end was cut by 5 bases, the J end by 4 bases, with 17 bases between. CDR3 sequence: CASSQGRVGVTEAFF. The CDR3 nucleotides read TGTGCCAGCAGTCAGGGACGTGTTGGGGTCACTGAAGCTTTCTTT.

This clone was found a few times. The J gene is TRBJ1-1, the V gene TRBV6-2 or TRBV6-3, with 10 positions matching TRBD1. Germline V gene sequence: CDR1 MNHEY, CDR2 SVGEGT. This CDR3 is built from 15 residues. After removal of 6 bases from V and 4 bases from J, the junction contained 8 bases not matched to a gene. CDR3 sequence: CASSGPGQGRTEAFF. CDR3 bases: TGTGCCAGCAGCGGTCCGGGACAGGGGCGCACTGAAGCTTTCTTT.

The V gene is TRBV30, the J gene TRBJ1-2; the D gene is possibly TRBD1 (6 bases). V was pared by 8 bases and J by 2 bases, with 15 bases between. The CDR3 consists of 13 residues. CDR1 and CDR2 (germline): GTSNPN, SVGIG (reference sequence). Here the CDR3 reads CAGTRGENYGYTF. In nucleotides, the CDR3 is TGTGCCGGGACGAGGGGGGAAAACTATGGCTACACCTTC.

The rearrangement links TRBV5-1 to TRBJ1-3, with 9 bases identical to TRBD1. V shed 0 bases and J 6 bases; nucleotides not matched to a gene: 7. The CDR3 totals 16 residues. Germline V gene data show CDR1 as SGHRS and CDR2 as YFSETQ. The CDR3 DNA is TGCGCCAGCAGCTTGGGGGACAGGGCACATGAAAACACCATATATTTT. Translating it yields CASSLGDRAHENTIYF.

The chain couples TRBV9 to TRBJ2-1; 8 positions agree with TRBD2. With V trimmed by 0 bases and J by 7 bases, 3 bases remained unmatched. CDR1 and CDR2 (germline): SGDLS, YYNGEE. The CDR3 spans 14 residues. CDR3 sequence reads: CASSVGGGRNEQFF. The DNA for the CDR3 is TGTGCCAGCAGCGTAGGGGGCGGGAGGAATGAGCAGTTCTTC.

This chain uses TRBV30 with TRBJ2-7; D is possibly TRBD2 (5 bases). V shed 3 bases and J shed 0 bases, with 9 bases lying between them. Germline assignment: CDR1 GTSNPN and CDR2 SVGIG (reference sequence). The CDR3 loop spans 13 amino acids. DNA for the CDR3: TGTGCCTGGAGGAGGGCGGCCTCCTACGAGCAGTACTTC. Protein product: CAWRRAASYEQYF.

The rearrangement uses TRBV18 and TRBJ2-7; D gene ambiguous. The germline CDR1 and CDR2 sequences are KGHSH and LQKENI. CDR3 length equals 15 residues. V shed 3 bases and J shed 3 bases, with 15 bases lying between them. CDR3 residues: CASSPAFGLNYEQYF. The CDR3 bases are TGTGCCAGCTCACCGGCCTTCGGGCTCAACTACGAGCAGTACTTC.